This TCR beta chain was retrieved from a study of T-cell reconstitution after alpha-beta-depleted transplantation in children (dated by TCRdb to 2016 to 2018). Concerning the study at large: T-cell immune reconstitution after TCRalphabeta/CD19-depleted allogeneic hematopoietic cell transplantation in children was quantitatively tracked in the study by means of TCR repertoire profiling. Here is what the overall study found, with its caveats: Over the following months the frequencies of hyperexpanded clones went down, and after one year T-cell counts and TCRbeta diversity were mostly credited to newly produced T cells. In some patients, high TCRbeta diversity at day 60 was attributed to recipient T cells and intrathymic progenitors that had survived conditioning. About two months after transplant, the apparently early recovery of alphabetaT-cell counts reportedly depended on just several hundred clones that had expanded rapidly and came from non-depleted graft cells.

The CDR3, from cysteine to phenylalanine, totals 12 residues. Solely the CDR3 DNA is kept, with 36 bases framed from the first base. CDR1 SGHDT and CDR2 YYEEEE were looked up in the germline V gene. A distance of 8 bases separates the germline ends of V and J, which lose 3 bases and 8 bases respectively. Receptor libraries were prepared by PCR. The instrument given in TCRdb is Illumina HiSeq 2500. To normalize quantification of the TCRbeta repertoire, the TCR libraries were built with molecular barcoding that relied on unique molecular identifiers. The raw public data were reprocessed by TCRdb itself: fastp quality trimming at Q25, MiXCR clonotype calling, in-frame beta chains only. Identical CDR3 proteins give one entry, which carries the most common genes and DNA. The sample data list around 270,000 distinct CDR3 sequences, and around 7.1% of these were observed just once. Together, the top ten hold 9.1% of the sample.

Read against the paper, the sample's treatment or condition label means: allogeneic hematopoietic cell transplantation with graft depleted of TCRalphabeta T cells and CD19 B cells. The children who served as transplant recipients had been given grafts of TCRalphabeta/CD19-depleted allogeneic hematopoietic cells. For this clonotype: Its target antigen remains unknown. Base qualities were left out, and no much larger clone turns up one base away.

This sample comprised peripheral blood, obtained 360 days after TCRalphabeta/CD19-depleted stem cell transplant. The clonotype was recovered from a female patient aged 2-9 years who had a stem cell transplant for Fanconi anemia, so the T cells may come from the graft donor. The rearrangement combines TRBV5-6 with TRBJ2-2, with TRBD1 as a weak D call on 5 bases. The CDR3 region: CASSYRQGELFF. The DNA is as follows: TGTGCCAGCAGCTACAGACAGGGGGAGCTGTTTTTT.